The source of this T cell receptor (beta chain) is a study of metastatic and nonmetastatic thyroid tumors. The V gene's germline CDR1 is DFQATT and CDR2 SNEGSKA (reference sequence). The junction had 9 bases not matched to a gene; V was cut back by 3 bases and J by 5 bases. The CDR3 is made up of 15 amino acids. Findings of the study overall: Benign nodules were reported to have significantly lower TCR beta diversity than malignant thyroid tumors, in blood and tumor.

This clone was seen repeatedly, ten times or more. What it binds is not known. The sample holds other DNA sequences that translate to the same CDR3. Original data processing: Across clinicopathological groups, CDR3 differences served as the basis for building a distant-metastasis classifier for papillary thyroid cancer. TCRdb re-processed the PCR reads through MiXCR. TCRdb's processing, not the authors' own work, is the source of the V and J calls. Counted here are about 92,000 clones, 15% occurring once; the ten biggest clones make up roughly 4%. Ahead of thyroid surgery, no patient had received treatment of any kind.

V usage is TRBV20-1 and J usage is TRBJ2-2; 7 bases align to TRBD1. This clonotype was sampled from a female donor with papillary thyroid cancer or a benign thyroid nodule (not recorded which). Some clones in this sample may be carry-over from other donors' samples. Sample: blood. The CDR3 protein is CSASKEAGGTGELFF. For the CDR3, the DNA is TGCAGTGCTAGTAAGGAGGCAGGGGGAACCGGGGAGCTGTTTTTT.